Presented here are 29 T cell receptor beta chains from one specimen sequenced in a study of identical twins. MiXCR was run by TCRdb on the 5' RACE reads, yielding one entry per CDR3 protein. The sample contains 690,000 or so distinct CDR3 sequences, roughly 8% of which appear only once. The sample also formed part of further work on yellow fever vaccine responses in identical twins.

Sequencing was carried out using PBMCs. All receptors derive from a woman younger than 35 in good health.

J is TRBJ2-7 and V is TRBV3-1, with D possibly TRBD1 on 7 matching bases. Per the germline V gene, CDR1 is LGHDT and CDR2 is YNNKEL (reference sequence). Between the trimmed V and J ends, which lost 1 base and 2 bases, there was a span of 12 bases. This CDR3 is 15 amino acids long. The CDR3 coding sequence is TGTGCCAGCAGCCAAGGACAGGGAGGAGCCTACGAGCAGTACTTC. Its protein product is CASSQGQGGAYEQYF.

This clonotype was recorded once. The chain has TRBV12-3 or TRBV12-4 and TRBJ1-5, with unresolved D. The germline V and J ends were trimmed by 6 bases and 5 bases, with 11 bases remaining between them. The CDR3 length is 13 residues. DNA of the CDR3: TGTGCCAGCAGCTTTCAGATGGATCAGCCCCAGCATTTT. It codes for CASSFQMDQPQHF.

This clonotype was counted ten times or more. The gene calls are TRBV25-1 and TRBJ1-2; TRBD1 might be the D (5 bases). Germline V gene lookup returns CDR1 MGHDK and CDR2 SYGVNS. The CDR3 extends over 13 amino acids. V dropped 4 bases and J dropped 3 bases, with 9 bases sitting between them. The CDR3: CASSGDGHYGYTF. The CDR3 DNA sequence: TGTGCCAGCAGTGGGGACGGTCACTATGGCTACACCTTC.

The rearrangement uses TRBV20-1 and TRBJ2-7, with unresolved D. V was clipped by 0 bases and J by 0 bases, with 15 bases between them. The V gene's germline CDR1 is DFQATT and CDR2 SNEGSKA (reference sequence). This CDR3 is built from 16 residues. The CDR3 loop is CSARDPSAGSSYEQYF. The CDR3 DNA is TGCAGTGCTAGAGACCCCTCGGCTGGTAGCTCCTACGAGCAGTACTTC.

This clonotype was seen only a few times. The J gene is TRBJ2-7, the V gene TRBV3-1; D may match TRBD1 or TRBD2 (5 bases each). Germline CDR1 reads LGHDT; CDR2 reads YNNKEL (reference sequence). This CDR3 has 14 residues. V gave up 7 bases and J gave up 3 bases, with 16 bases separating them. DNA for the CDR3: TGTGCCAGCAAGCTCCGGGACGACAACTACGAGCAGTACTTC. It is translated as CASKLRDDNYEQYF.

This clonotype was counted a few times. This chain uses TRBV20-1 with TRBJ2-7; 10 bases match TRBD2. V gave up 1 base and J gave up 2 bases; unmatched junction bases: 5. Per germline, CDR1 DFQATT and CDR2 SNEGSKA (reference sequence). This CDR3 is 15 amino acids long. The CDR3 loop reads CSARVSGRAAYEQYF. CDR3 sequence (DNA): TGCAGTGCTAGAGTGAGCGGGAGGGCCGCCTACGAGCAGTACTTC.

This clonotype showed up just a few times. The chain uses TRBV4-3 and TRBJ2-5; D is uncertain. CDR1 LGHNA and CDR2 YSLEER come from the germline V gene. V was cut by 0 bases and J by 5 bases, with 16 bases left in between. The CDR3 runs to 16 residues. The CDR3 DNA reads TGCGCCAGCAGCCAAGATATCCCCACTATGGGGGAGACCCAGTACTTC. It yields the protein CASSQDIPTMGETQYF.

This clonotype was counted at least ten times. The chain links TRBV12-3 or TRBV12-4 to TRBJ2-7; perhaps TRBD2 as D (6 bases). V gave up 6 bases and J gave up 3 bases, with 12 bases separating them. This CDR3 has 13 residues. CDR3 bases: TGTGCCAGCAGATCTACGGGGGTCTACGAGCAGTACTTC. Amino acids: CASRSTGVYEQYF.

This clonotype has a count of ten or more. This chain joins TRBV7-9 and TRBJ2-3; 7 bases fit TRBD1. The CDR3 is 14 residues long. V lost 5 bases, J lost 5 bases, and 7 bases stayed unmatched. The germline gives CDR1 SEHNR, CDR2 FQNEAQ (reference sequence). The CDR3 coding sequence is TGTGCCAGCAGCACCGACAGGGATTTAGATACGCAGTATTTT. Protein product: CASSTDRDLDTQYF.

The J gene is TRBJ2-3, the V gene TRBV20-1, with a possible D match to TRBD1 (5 bases). The V end lost 4 bases, the J end lost 5 bases, and 10 bases lay between the germline ends. The CDR3 sequence is 12 residues long. Germline V gives CDR1 DFQATT, CDR2 SNEGSKA (reference sequence). The CDR3 nucleotides are TGCAGTGCTAAGAGCACAGGAGATACGCAGTATTTT. This encodes CSAKSTGDTQYF.

This clonotype was observed a few times. In DNA, the CDR3 is TGTGCCACCAGCAGAGCGGGGACAGGGAAACAAGAGACCCAGTACTTC. This gives the protein CATSRAGTGKQETQYF. J is TRBJ2-5 and V is TRBV15, with 9 positions matching TRBD1. The CDR3 has 16 amino acids. V lost 1 base and J lost 2; bases outside the gene matches: 5. Germline CDR1 is LNHNV and CDR2 is YYDKDF (reference sequence).

Only a few counts were recorded for this clonotype. The chain carries TRBV6-1 and TRBJ2-5, with 8 bases that match TRBD2. V shed 7 bases and J 5 bases; nucleotides not matched to a gene: 9. CDR3 length equals 14 residues. The germline V gene encodes CDR1 MNHNS and CDR2 SASEGT. In nucleotides, the CDR3 is TGTGCCAGCACCGCGGGGGGTCTGGGGGAGACCCAGTACTTC. This encodes CASTAGGLGETQYF.

This clonotype was picked up a small number of times. J is TRBJ1-1 and V is TRBV7-9, with D perhaps TRBD1 (5 bases). Germline CDR1 is SEHNR and CDR2 is FQNEAQ (reference sequence). This CDR3 contains 14 residues. Trimming shortened V by 4 bases and J by 3 bases, and 12 bases separated the two germline ends. CDR3 sequence: CASSSLRDHTEAFF. The DNA of the CDR3 is TGTGCCAGCAGCTCGCTCCGGGACCACACTGAAGCTTTCTTT.

This clonotype was counted at least ten times. V usage is TRBV7-2 and J usage is TRBJ2-7, with 13 nucleotides matching TRBD2. Per the germline V gene, CDR1 is SGHTA and CDR2 is FQGNSA. Germline trimming cut 5 bases from V and 2 bases from J; bases unmatched to any gene: 9. CDR3 size: 17 residues. The CDR3 DNA reads TGTGCCAGCAGCCTCGGGACTAGCGGGGCCAAGCCCTACGAGCAGTACTTC. Translating gives CASSLGTSGAKPYEQYF.

This clonotype was observed at least ten times. The chain recombines TRBV2 with TRBJ2-3; D is tentatively TRBD1 or TRBD2 (5 bases each). V was shortened by 2 bases and J by 6 bases, with 15 bases between the two germline ends. This CDR3 comprises 15 residues. Germline loops: CDR1 SNHLY, CDR2 FYNNEI. In nucleotides, the CDR3 is TGTGCCAGCAGTGAATTAGTTCGGGGCGCGGATACGCAGTATTTT. Translating gives CASSELVRGADTQYF.

The rearrangement uses TRBV15 and TRBJ1-2, with 7 bases aligning to TRBD1. The germline CDR1 and CDR2 sequences are LNHNV and YYDKDF (reference sequence). V gave up 3 bases and J gave up 0 bases; unmatched junction bases: 4. This CDR3 contains 15 residues. CDR3 in DNA: TGTGCCACCAGCAGGGCCGGGACAGCTAACTATGGCTACACCTTC. As protein: CATSRAGTANYGYTF. Drawing the rest from reference TRBV15 and TRBJ1-2, the complete variable domain is DAMVIQNPRYQVTQFGKPVTLSCSQTLNHNVMYWYQQKSSQAPKLLFHYYDKDFNNEADTPDNFQSRRPNTSFCFLDIRSPGLGDTAMYLCATSRAGTANYGYTFGSGTRLTVV.

This clonotype was detected many times. V usage is TRBV9 and J usage is TRBJ1-5; D unresolved. The CDR3 loop spans 15 amino acids. Germline values: CDR1 SGDLS, CDR2 YYNGEE. V shed 5 bases and J shed 0 bases, with 12 bases lying between them. In nucleotides, the CDR3 is TGTGCCAGCAGTGCCTCAGCATATAGCAATCAGCCCCAGCATTTT. Its translation is CASSASAYSNQPQHF. Complete variable domain (other parts from reference TRBV9 and TRBJ1-5): DSGVTQTPKHLITATGQRVTLRCSPRSGDLSVYWYQQSLDQGLQFLIQYYNGEERAKGNILERFSAQQFPDLHSELNLSSLELGDSALYFCASSASAYSNQPQHFGDGTRLSIL.

The CDR3 region has the DNA TGTGCCAGCAGCGCAGACAGCAACACTGAAGCTTTCTTT. Translated: CASSADSNTEAFF. The chain carries TRBV7-9 and TRBJ1-1; D might be TRBD1 (5 bases). Germline loops: CDR1 SEHNR, CDR2 FQNEAQ (reference sequence). This CDR3 is 13 amino acids long. Deletions cut 5 bases from V and 2 bases from J, with 9 bases between.

This chain links TRBV11-2 with TRBJ2-7; 8 bases match TRBD1. The CDR3 is 14 amino acids. Germline-derived CDR1 and CDR2 are SGHAT and FQNNGV. V shed 5 bases and J 6 bases; nucleotides not matched to a gene: 9. CDR3 loop: CASSVETGVSEQYF. CDR3 bases: TGTGCCAGCAGCGTTGAGACAGGGGTTTCCGAGCAGTACTTC. Looking up the rest from reference TRBV11-2 and TRBJ2-7 gives the full variable domain: EAGVAQSPRYKIIEKRQSVAFWCNPISGHATLYWYQQILGQGPKLLIQFQNNGVVDDSQLPKDRFSAERLKGVDSTLKIQPAKLEDSAVYLCASSVETGVSEQYFGPGTRLTVT.

This clonotype was counted at least ten times. CDR3 bases: TGCAGCGCAGTAACAGGAATCGAGACCCAGTACTTC. This gives the protein CSAVTGIETQYF. The genes are TRBV29-1 and TRBJ2-5; a possible D gene is TRBD1 (5 bases). Per germline, CDR1 SQVTM and CDR2 ANQGSEA. The CDR3 spans 12 residues. Trimming shortened V by 7 bases and J by 5 bases, and 14 bases separated the two germline ends.

In the case of this clonotype: A read error is possible here, since a much larger clone lies one base away. The chain is built from TRBV12-3 or TRBV12-4 and TRBJ2-3, with D perhaps TRBD1 (5 bases). The CDR3 covers 11 residues. The CDR3 sequence is CTSSIQGTQYF. The CDR3 coding sequence is TGTACCAGCAGTATCCAGGGTACGCAGTATTTT.

This clonotype was counted only a few times. The CDR3 bases are TGCAGTGCTCATTACGGGGCTACAGGCACAGATACGCAGTATTTT. It encodes CSAHYGATGTDTQYF. The chain carries TRBV20-1 and TRBJ2-3; D assignment may be TRBD1 or TRBD2 (5 bases each). Germline V CDR1 and CDR2: DFQATT, SNEGSKA (reference sequence). The CDR3 runs to 15 residues. V dropped 5 bases and J dropped 1 base, with 16 bases sitting between them.

There are a few counts of this clonotype. The chain joins TRBV28 to TRBJ2-4, with D tentatively TRBD1 (5 bases). This CDR3 spans 15 amino acids. V shed 6 bases and J shed 2 bases, with 14 bases lying between them. Germline V gives CDR1 MDHEN, CDR2 SYDVKM. CDR3 sequence (DNA): TGTGCCAGCAGCTCGTCTACAGGACCCAAAAACATTCAGTACTTC. Translated: CASSSSTGPKNIQYF.

This clonotype was observed many times. This sequence joins TRBV5-1 and TRBJ1-4; D possibly corresponds to TRBD1 (6 bases). The CDR3 is 14 residues long. Trimming shortened V by 4 bases and J by 5 bases, and 12 bases separated the two germline ends. Per the germline V gene, CDR1 is SGHRS and CDR2 is YFSETQ. The chain's CDR3 is CASSPTGQNEKLFF. Written as DNA, the CDR3 is TGCGCCAGCAGCCCGACAGGCCAAAATGAAAAACTGTTTTTT.

This clonotype occurred a few times. The chain is built from TRBV28 and TRBJ2-7; D perhaps matches TRBD1 (6 bases). The CDR3 totals 15 residues. Germline-derived CDR1 and CDR2 are MDHEN and SYDVKM. V shed 5 bases and J shed 0 bases, with 14 bases lying between them. The CDR3 protein is CASSQGTTLSYEQYF. In DNA, the CDR3 is TGTGCCAGCAGTCAGGGGACCACCCTCTCCTACGAGCAGTACTTC.

In this sample, this clonotype turned up many times. V gene TRBV29-1 combines with J gene TRBJ2-3; D remains ambiguous. Trimming shortened V by 2 bases and J by 4 bases, and 4 bases separated the two germline ends. The germline gives CDR1 SQVTM, CDR2 ANQGSEA. This CDR3 has 11 amino acids. The CDR3 loop is CSVELADTQYF. The DNA of the CDR3 is TGCAGCGTTGAATTAGCAGATACGCAGTATTTT.

This clonotype was picked up a small number of times. V and J are TRBV20-1 and TRBJ2-1, with 11 bases fitting TRBD2. This CDR3 has 12 amino acids. CDR1 is DFQATT, CDR2 SNEGSKA, per germline (reference sequence). V was clipped by 6 bases and J by 7 bases; unmatched bases: 2. The CDR3 loop is CSAVAGGNEQFF. The CDR3 nucleotides are TGCAGTGCGGTAGCGGGGGGGAATGAGCAGTTCTTC.

CDR3 nucleotide sequence: TGCGCCAGCAGCTTGCGACTAGGGCCAGATACGCAGTATTTT. Translated, it gives CASSLRLGPDTQYF. This chain uses TRBV5-1 with TRBJ2-3; tentative D call: TRBD2 (6 bases). CDR3 length: 14 amino acids. Germline V gives CDR1 SGHRS, CDR2 YFSETQ. With 1 base removed from V and 4 bases from J, the gap between germline ends came to 10 bases.

This chain connects TRBV18 to TRBJ2-5; a possible D gene is TRBD1 (5 bases). V gave up 11 bases and J gave up 7 bases, with 23 bases separating them. The CDR3 has 14 residues. Germline loops: CDR1 KGHSH, CDR2 LQKENI. CDR3 in DNA: TGTGCCGTCCGACGCGGAACAGGTGAAGGGACCCAGTACTTC. It specifies CAVRRGTGEGTQYF.